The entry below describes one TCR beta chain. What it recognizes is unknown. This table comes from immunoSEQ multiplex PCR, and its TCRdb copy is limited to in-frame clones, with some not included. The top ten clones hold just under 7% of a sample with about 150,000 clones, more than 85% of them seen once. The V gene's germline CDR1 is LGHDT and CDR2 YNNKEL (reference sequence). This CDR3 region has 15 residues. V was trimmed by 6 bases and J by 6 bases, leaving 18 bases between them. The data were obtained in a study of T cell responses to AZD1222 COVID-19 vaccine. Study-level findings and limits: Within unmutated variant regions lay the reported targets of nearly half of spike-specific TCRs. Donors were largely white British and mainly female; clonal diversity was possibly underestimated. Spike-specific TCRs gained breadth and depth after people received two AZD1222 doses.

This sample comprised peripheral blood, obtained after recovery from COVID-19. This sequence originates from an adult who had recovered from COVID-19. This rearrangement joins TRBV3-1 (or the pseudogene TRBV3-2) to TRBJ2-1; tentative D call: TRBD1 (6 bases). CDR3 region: CASRLSSYRVNEQFF. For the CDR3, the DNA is TGTGCCAGCAGGCTCTCTTCCTACAGGGTCAATGAGCAGTTCTTC.